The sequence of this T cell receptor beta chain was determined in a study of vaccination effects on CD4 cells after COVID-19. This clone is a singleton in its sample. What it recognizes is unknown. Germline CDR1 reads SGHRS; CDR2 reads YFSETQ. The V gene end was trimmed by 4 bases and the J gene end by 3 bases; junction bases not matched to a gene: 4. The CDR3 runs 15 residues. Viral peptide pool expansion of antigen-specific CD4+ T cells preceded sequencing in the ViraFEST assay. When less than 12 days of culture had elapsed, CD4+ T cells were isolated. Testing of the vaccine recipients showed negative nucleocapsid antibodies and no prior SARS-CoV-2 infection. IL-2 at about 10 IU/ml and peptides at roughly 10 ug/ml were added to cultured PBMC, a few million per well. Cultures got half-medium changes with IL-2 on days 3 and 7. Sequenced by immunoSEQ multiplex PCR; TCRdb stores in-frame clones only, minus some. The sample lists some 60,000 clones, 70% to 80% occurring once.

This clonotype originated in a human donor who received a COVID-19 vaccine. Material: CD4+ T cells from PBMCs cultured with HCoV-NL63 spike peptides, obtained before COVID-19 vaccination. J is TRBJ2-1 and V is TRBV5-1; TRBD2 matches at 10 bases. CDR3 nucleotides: TGCGCCAGCAGCCTTAGCGGGGGGAACTACAATGAGCAGTTCTTC. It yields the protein CASSLSGGNYNEQFF.